This is a list of T cell receptor beta chains from one sample in a study of early stage breast cancer tumors. Repertoires were generated with immunoSEQ multiplex PCR, while TCRdb's copy carries only in-frame clones and drops some. The table shows 5,500 to 7,000 clones, with 65% to 80% occurring only once. The sequencing input was normal breast tissue next to the tumor. These receptors all stem from a person aged 40 to 49 with breast cancer. Each CDR3 is given with its conserved first and last residue. D genes are given only for firm matches. The listing skips clone size in some rows; elsewhere it reads once, few, many or a size class.

clone size	J gene	V gene	D gene	CDR3 length	CDR3 DNA	CDR3 protein
NA	TRBJ2-1	TRBV5-1	NA	13	TGCGCCAGCAGCTTGGGATTAACCAATGAGCAGTTCTTC	CASSLGLTNEQFF
NA	TRBJ2-5	TRBV7-3	NA	14	TGTGCCAGCAGCCCTTACGGCGGGGAAGAGACCCAGTACTTC	CASSPYGGEETQYF
NA	TRBJ2-5	TRBV5-1	TRBD2	15	TGCGCCAGCAGCTTGAGAAGCGGGAGGGGGGAGACCCAGTACTTC	CASSLRSGRGETQYF
NA	TRBJ2-3	TRBV11-3	NA	18	TGTGCCAGCAGCTTAGAGAAGTGGGGACTTGGGCAGACAGATACGCAGTATTTT	CASSLEKWGLGQTDTQYF
NA	TRBJ2-5	TRBV10-2	NA	13	TGCGCCAGCAGTGAGGGGTTCGGGGAGACCCAGTACTTC	CASSEGFGETQYF
large	TRBJ2-1	TRBV19	NA	15	TGTGCCAGTAGTTTTTGGGGGCCCTCCTACAATGAGCAGTTCTTC	CASSFWGPSYNEQFF
NA	TRBJ1-1	TRBV5-6	NA	15	TGTGCCAGCAGCTTGGGTTCTGCAGGGAACACTGAAGCTTTCTTT	CASSLGSAGNTEAFF
NA	TRBJ2-7	TRBV5-1	NA	16	TGCGCCAGCAGCTTAGCCGAGGCAGGTGGGTTTTACGAGCAGTACTTC	CASSLAEAGGFYEQYF
NA	TRBJ2-5	TRBV6-5	TRBD2	14	TGTGCCAGCAGGCATAGCGGGGCCCAAGAGACCCAGTACTTC	CASRHSGAQETQYF
NA	TRBJ2-7	TRBV27	TRBD1	13	TGTGCCAGCAGAGACAGGGGTTCTTACGAGCAGTACTTC	CASRDRGSYEQYF
NA	TRBJ2-7	TRBV11-2	NA	15	TGTGCCAGCAGCTTAGACCGTACCGTCTCCTACGAGCAGTACTTC	CASSLDRTVSYEQYF
once	TRBJ2-7	TRBV11-3	NA	14	TGTGCCAGCAGCTTAGAGTTGGAGAACTACGAGCAGTACTTC	CASSLELENYEQYF
NA	TRBJ2-5	TRBV6-6	NA	15	TGTGCCACAGAAGTAGGACAGAGGGTCGGAGAGACCCAGTACTTC	CATEVGQRVGETQYF
NA	TRBJ2-7	TRBV30	TRBD1	11	TGTGCCTGGAGTACAGGGGAGGAGCAGTACTTC	CAWSTGEEQYF
NA	TRBJ2-1	TRBV5-1	NA	14	TGCGCCAGCAGCTTGGCAGGCCCCTACAATGAGCAGTTCTTC	CASSLAGPYNEQFF
NA	TRBJ2-5	TRBV4-1	TRBD2	17	TGCGCCAGCAGCCAAGATCGCGAGCGGGAGATCGGAGAGACCCAGTACTTC	CASSQDREREIGETQYF
NA	TRBJ2-7	TRBV2	NA	14	TGTGCCAGCAGTCCCGGGACCGGTGTTTACGAGCAGTACTTC	CASSPGTGVYEQYF
NA	TRBJ2-1	TRBV9	NA	18	TGTGCCAGCAGCGAGGATAGGGACACAAACTGGGGGTACAATGAGCAGTTCTTC	CASSEDRDTNWGYNEQFF
NA	TRBJ2-7	TRBV18	TRBD1	14	TGTGCCAGCTCACCCTCGGACAGGGCCTCCGAGCAGTACTTC	CASSPSDRASEQYF
NA	TRBJ2-7	TRBV5-1	TRBD1	14	TGCGCCAGCAGTTCCGACAGGGCCTCATGGGTGCAGTACTTC	CASSSDRASWVQYF
NA	TRBJ2-7	TRBV5-1	TRBD1	16	TGCGCCAGCAGCCTCATGACAGGGGCAAAGGTCCACGAGCAGTACTTC	CASSLMTGAKVHEQYF
NA	TRBJ2-1	TRBV11-3	TRBD1	16	TGTGCCAGCAGCACTAACAGGGGAAGCTCCTACAATGAGCAGTTCTTC	CASSTNRGSSYNEQFF